A selection of T cell receptor beta chains follows, all from one sample in a study of blood T cell repertoires in COVID-19. Libraries were prepared by immunoSEQ multiplex PCR; TCRdb keeps only in-frame clonotypes and omits some of them. The table has 30,000 to 35,000 clones, 89% seen once. The sample consisted of peripheral blood. The origin of the receptors is a man older than 75 with acute or convalescent COVID-19. Both conserved end residues are part of each CDR3. A D gene is named only where the DNA matches it firmly. Clone size, where shown, is once, few, many, or a class for clones that have expanded.

j_call: TRBJ1-1
d_call: TRBD1
v_call: TRBV4-1
clone_size: once
cdr3_nt: TGCGCCAGCAGCCCTCGGACAGGGTTTACGGTAACTGAAGCTTTCTTT
cdr3_aa: CASSPRTGFTVTEAFF

j_call: TRBJ2-2
d_call: TRBD2
v_call: TRBV3-1/TRBV3-2
clone_size: NA
cdr3_nt: TGTGCCAGCAGCCCAGGGACTAGCGCCGGGGAGCTGTTTTTT
cdr3_aa: CASSPGTSAGELFF

j_call: TRBJ2-7
d_call: TRBD1
v_call: TRBV10-3
clone_size: NA
cdr3_nt: TGTGCCATCAGTGAGTCCGGGACCGCCGGGACAGGGAAGGCCGAGCAGTACTTC
cdr3_aa: CAISESGTAGTGKAEQYF

j_call: TRBJ2-1
d_call: TRBD2
v_call: TRBV3-1/TRBV3-2
clone_size: NA
cdr3_nt: TGTGCCAGCAGCCAAGATGTAGCGGGAGGGCCCGATGAGCAGTTCTTC
cdr3_aa: CASSQDVAGGPDEQFF

j_call: TRBJ1-1
d_call: TRBD1
v_call: TRBV6-5
clone_size: once
cdr3_nt: TGTGCCAGCAGTCAGGACAGGGGATACACTGAAGCTTTCTTT
cdr3_aa: CASSQDRGYTEAFF

j_call: TRBJ1-4
d_call: TRBD1
v_call: TRBV11-3
clone_size: NA
cdr3_nt: TGTGCCAGCAGCTTGGGACAGCGCGAAAAACTGTTTTTT
cdr3_aa: CASSLGQREKLFF

j_call: TRBJ1-1
d_call: TRBD1
v_call: TRBV2
clone_size: few
cdr3_nt: TGTGCCAGCAGTGAGGACAGGGCGGCGAACACTGAAGCTTTCTTT
cdr3_aa: CASSEDRAANTEAFF

j_call: TRBJ2-5
d_call: NA
v_call: TRBV18
clone_size: NA
cdr3_nt: TGTGCCAGCTCACCGCAGGGGAACCAAGAGACCCAGTACTTC
cdr3_aa: CASSPQGNQETQYF

j_call: TRBJ1-3
d_call: NA
v_call: TRBV4-1
clone_size: NA
cdr3_nt: TGCGCCAGCAGCCAAGATGGAGAAATTTTCAGCTCTGGAAACACCATATATTTT
cdr3_aa: CASSQDGEIFSSGNTIYF

j_call: TRBJ2-7
d_call: NA
v_call: TRBV11-3
clone_size: NA
cdr3_nt: TGTGCCAGCAGCCCCCTTAGCAGTTCCTACGAGCAGTACTTC
cdr3_aa: CASSPLSSSYEQYF